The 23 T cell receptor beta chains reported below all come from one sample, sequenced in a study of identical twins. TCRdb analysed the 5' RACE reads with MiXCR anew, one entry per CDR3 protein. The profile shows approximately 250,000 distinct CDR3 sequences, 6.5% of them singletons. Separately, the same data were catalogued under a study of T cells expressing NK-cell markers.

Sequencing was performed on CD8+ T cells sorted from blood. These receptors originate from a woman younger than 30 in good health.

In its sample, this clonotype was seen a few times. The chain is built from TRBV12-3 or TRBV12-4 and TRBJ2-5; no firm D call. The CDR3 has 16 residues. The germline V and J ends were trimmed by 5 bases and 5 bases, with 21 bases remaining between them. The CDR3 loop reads CASSRHLGSEEETQYF. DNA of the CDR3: TGTGCCAGCAGTCGACACCTCGGGTCCGAGGAGGAGACCCAGTACTTC.

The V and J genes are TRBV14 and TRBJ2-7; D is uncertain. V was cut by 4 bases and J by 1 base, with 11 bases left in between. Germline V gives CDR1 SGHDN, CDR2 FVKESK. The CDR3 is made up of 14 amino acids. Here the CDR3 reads CASSPGLISYEQYF. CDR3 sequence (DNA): TGTGCCAGCAGCCCCGGCTTGATTTCCTACGAGCAGTACTTC.

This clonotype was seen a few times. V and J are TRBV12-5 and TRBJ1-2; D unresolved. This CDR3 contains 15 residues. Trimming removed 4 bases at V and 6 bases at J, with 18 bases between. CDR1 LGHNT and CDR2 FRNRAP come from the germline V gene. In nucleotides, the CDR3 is TGTGCTAGTGGTTCCTCCCGGCCGGTTGGGAATGGCTACACCTTC. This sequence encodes CASGSSRPVGNGYTF.

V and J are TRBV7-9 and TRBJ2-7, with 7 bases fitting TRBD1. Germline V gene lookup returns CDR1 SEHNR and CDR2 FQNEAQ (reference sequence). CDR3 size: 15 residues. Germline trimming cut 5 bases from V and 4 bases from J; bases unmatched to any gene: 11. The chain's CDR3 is CASSPRQGEVYEQYF. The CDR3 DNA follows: TGTGCCAGCAGCCCCCGACAGGGAGAGGTATACGAGCAGTACTTC.

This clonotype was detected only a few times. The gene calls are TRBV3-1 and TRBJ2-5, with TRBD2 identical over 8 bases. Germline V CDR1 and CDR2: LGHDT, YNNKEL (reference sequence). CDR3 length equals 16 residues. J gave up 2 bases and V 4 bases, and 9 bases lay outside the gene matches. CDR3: CASSRGTSSQQETQYF. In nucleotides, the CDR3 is TGTGCCAGCAGCCGGGGGACTAGTAGCCAACAAGAGACCCAGTACTTC.

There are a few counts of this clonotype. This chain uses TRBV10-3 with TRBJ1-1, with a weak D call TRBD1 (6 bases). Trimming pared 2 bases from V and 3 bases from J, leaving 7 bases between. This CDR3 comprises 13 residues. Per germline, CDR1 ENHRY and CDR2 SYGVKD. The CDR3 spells CAISENRDTEAFF. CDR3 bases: TGTGCCATCAGTGAGAACAGGGACACTGAAGCTTTCTTT.

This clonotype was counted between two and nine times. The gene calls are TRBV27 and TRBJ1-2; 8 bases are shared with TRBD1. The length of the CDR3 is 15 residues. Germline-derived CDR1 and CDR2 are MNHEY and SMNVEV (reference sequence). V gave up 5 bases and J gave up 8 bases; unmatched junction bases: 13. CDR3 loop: CASSVRDRRFMGYTF. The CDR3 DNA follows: TGTGCCAGCAGTGTCCGGGACAGGAGGTTTATGGGCTACACCTTC.

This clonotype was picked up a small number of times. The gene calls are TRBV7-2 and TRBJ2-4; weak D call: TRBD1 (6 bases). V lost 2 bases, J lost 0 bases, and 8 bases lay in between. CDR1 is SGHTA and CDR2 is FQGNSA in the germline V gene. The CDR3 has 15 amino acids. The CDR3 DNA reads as TGTGCCAGCAGCTTACTAGGGGGAGCCAAAAACATTCAGTACTTC. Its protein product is CASSLLGGAKNIQYF.

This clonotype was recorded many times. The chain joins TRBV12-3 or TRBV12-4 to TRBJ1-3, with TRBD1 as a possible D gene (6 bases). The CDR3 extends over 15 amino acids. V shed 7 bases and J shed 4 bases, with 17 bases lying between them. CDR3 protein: CASNLGGLGGNTIYF. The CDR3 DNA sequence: TGTGCCAGCAACCTAGGGGGACTCGGGGGAAACACCATATATTTT.

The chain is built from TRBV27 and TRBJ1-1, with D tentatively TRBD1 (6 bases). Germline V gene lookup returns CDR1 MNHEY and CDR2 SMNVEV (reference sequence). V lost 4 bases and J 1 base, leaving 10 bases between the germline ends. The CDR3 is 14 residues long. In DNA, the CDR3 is TGTGCCAGCAGTTCACAGGGTTCGAACACTGAAGCTTTCTTT. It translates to CASSSQGSNTEAFF.

The CDR3 loop reads CSVAPANTGELFF. The CDR3 region has the DNA TGCAGCGTTGCCCCCGCAAACACCGGGGAGCTGTTTTTT. The chain links TRBV29-1 to TRBJ2-2; D is undetermined. This CDR3 spans 13 amino acids. Germline CDR1 and CDR2: SQVTM and ANQGSEA. Trimming pared 4 bases from V and 2 bases from J, leaving 8 bases between.

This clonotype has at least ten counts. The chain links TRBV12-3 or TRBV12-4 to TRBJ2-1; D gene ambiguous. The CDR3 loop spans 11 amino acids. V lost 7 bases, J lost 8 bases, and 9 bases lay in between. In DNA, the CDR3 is TGTGCCAGCACCTTATATCATGAGCAGTTCTTC. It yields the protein CASTLYHEQFF.

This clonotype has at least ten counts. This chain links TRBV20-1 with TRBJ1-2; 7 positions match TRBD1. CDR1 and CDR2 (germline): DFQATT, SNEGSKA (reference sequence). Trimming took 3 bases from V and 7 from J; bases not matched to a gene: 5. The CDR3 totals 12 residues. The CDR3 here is CSARGQFPGYTF. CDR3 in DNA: TGCAGTGCTAGGGGACAGTTCCCTGGCTACACCTTC.

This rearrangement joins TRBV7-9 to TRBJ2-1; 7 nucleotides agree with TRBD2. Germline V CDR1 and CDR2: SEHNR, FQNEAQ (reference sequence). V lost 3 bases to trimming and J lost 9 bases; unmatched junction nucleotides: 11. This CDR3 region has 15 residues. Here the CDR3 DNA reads TGTGCCAGCAGCTTTATCTGGACTAGAGTTGCTGAGCAGTTCTTC. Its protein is CASSFIWTRVAEQFF.

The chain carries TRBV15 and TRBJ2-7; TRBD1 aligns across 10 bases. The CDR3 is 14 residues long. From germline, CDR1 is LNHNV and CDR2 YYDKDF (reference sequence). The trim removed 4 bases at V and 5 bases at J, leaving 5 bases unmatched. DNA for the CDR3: TGTGCCACCAGCAAGGAGACAGGGGGCGACGAGCAGTACTTC. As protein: CATSKETGGDEQYF.

CDR3 sequence reads: CASRGLTGELFF. The CDR3 region has the DNA TGTGCCAGCCGAGGCCTCACCGGGGAGCTGTTTTTT. The J gene is TRBJ2-2, the V gene TRBV7-8; D remains unclear. The germline gives CDR1 SGHVS, CDR2 FQNEAQ. The V end lost 8 bases, the J end lost 4 bases, and 8 bases lay between the germline ends. This CDR3 contains 12 residues.

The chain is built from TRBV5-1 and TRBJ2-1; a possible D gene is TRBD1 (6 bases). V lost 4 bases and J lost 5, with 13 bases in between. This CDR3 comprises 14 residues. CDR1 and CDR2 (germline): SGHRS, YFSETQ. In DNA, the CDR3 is TGCGCCAGCAGCGACGGGACACGAGACAATGAGCAGTTCTTC. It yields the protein CASSDGTRDNEQFF.

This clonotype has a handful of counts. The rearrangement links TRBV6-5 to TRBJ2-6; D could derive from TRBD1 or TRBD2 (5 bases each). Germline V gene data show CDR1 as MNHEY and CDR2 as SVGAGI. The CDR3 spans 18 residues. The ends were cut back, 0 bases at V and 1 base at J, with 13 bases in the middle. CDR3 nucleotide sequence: TGTGCCAGCAGTTACTCGGACATGAGGGCTTCTGGGGCCAACGTCCTGACTTTC. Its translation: CASSYSDMRASGANVLTF.

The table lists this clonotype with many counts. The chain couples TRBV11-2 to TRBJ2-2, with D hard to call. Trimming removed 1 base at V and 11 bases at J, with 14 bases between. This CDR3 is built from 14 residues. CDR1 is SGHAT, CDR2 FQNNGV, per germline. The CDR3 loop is CASSLAGSSGELFF. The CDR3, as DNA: TGTGCCAGCAGCTTAGCCGGCAGCTCGGGCGAGCTGTTTTTT.

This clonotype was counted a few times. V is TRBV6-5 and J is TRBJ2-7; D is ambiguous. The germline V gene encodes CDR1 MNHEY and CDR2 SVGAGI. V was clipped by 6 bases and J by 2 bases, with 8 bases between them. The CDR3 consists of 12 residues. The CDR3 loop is CASRSHTYEQYF. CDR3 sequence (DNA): TGTGCCAGCAGGAGTCATACCTACGAGCAGTACTTC.

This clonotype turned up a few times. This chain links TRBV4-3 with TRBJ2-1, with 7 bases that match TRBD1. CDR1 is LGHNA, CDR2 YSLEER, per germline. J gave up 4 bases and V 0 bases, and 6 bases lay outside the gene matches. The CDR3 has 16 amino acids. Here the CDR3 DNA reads TGCGCCAGCAGCCAAGATAGAGGGGGCCGGTACAATGAGCAGTTCTTC. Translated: CASSQDRGGRYNEQFF.

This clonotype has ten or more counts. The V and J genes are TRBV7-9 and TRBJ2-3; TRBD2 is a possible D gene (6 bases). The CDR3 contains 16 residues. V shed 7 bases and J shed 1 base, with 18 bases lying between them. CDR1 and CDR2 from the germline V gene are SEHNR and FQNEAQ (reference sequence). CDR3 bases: TGTGCCAGCATGGGGCCTAGCGAAGAGGGCACAGATACGCAGTATTTT. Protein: CASMGPSEEGTDTQYF.

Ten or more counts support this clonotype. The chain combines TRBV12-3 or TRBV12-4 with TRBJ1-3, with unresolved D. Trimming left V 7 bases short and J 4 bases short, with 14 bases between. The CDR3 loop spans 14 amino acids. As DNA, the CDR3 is TGTGCCAGCACTCCAACCCTGCTGGGAAACACCATATATTTT. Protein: CASTPTLLGNTIYF.